Presented here are 29 T cell receptor beta chains from one specimen sequenced in a study. TCRdb recomputed calls from the RT-PCR reads with MiXCR, one row per CDR3 protein. This sample has hundreds of thousands of distinct CDR3 sequences, with approximately 15% found just once. Source material: memory CD4+ T cells from blood. The receptors were sampled from a female donor in good health, serving as a healthy control.

This clonotype was observed many times. This rearrangement joins TRBV6-5 to TRBJ2-7; perhaps TRBD1 as D (7 bases). The CDR3 is 15 amino acids. Germline lookup yields CDR1 MNHEY and CDR2 SVGAGI. V dropped 4 bases and J dropped 4 bases, with 17 bases sitting between them. The CDR3 region is CASSSGGQSIYEQYF. The DNA for the CDR3 is TGTGCCAGCAGTTCCGGGGGACAGAGCATTTACGAGCAGTACTTC.

This clonotype has a handful of counts. The gene calls are TRBV7-8 and TRBJ2-2; D may be TRBD1 or TRBD2 (5 bases each). The CDR3 is 16 residues long. Trimming pared 2 bases from V and 4 bases from J, leaving 14 bases between. The germline CDR1 and CDR2 sequences are SGHVS and FQNEAQ. The CDR3 spells CASSLLAGASTGELFF. CDR3 coding DNA: TGTGCCAGCAGCTTACTAGCTGGGGCGAGCACCGGGGAGCTGTTTTTT.

CDR3 sequence reads: CASSAGITDTQYF. CDR3 coding DNA: TGTGCCAGCAGCGCCGGGATAACAGATACGCAGTATTTT. The chain carries TRBV9 and TRBJ2-3; D possibly corresponds to TRBD2 (5 bases). There are 13 residues in the CDR3. V lost 3 bases to trimming and J lost 3 bases, with 8 bases between them. Germline V gives CDR1 SGDLS, CDR2 YYNGEE. Based on the CDR3 plus reference TRBV9 and TRBJ2-3, the full variable domain is DSGVTQTPKHLITATGQRVTLRCSPRSGDLSVYWYQQSLDQGLQFLIQYYNGEERAKGNILERFSAQQFPDLHSELNLSSLELGDSALYFCASSAGITDTQYFGPGTRLTVL.

V and J are TRBV20-1 and TRBJ1-2; the D is unclear. Per germline, CDR1 DFQATT and CDR2 SNEGSKA (reference sequence). V was clipped by 1 base and J by 5 bases, with 11 bases between them. The CDR3 contains 13 residues. CDR3 amino acids: CSARGNRYYGYTF. The CDR3 DNA reads as TGCAGTGCTAGAGGGAACAGATATTATGGCTACACCTTC.

The chain is built from TRBV12-3 or TRBV12-4 and TRBJ1-5; perhaps TRBD1 as D (5 bases). V was clipped by 3 bases and J by 0 bases, with 15 bases between them. The CDR3 has 17 amino acids. CDR3 loop: CASSFGSRDYSNQPQHF. CDR3 bases: TGTGCCAGCAGTTTTGGGTCCCGGGACTATAGCAATCAGCCCCAGCATTTT.

This clonotype was seen only a few times. The V and J genes are TRBV6-1 and TRBJ2-1; TRBD2 matches at 7 bases. The CDR3 consists of 19 residues. V dropped 5 bases and J dropped 2; count of bases not matched to a gene: 18. The germline CDR1 and CDR2 sequences are MNHNS and SASEGT. Written as DNA, the CDR3 is TGTGCCAGCAGTTCGCCGGCGGGAGTGAGGGAGGCAACCTACAATGAGCAGTTCTTC. Its translation: CASSSPAGVREATYNEQFF.

The V call is TRBV7-2, the J call TRBJ2-7; TRBD2 aligns across 11 bases. V shed 3 bases and J 9 bases; nucleotides not matched to a gene: 10. From germline, CDR1 is SGHTA and CDR2 FQGNSA. The CDR3 is 15 residues long. This CDR3 reads CASSFPKTSGTRQYF. DNA for the CDR3: TGTGCCAGCAGCTTTCCCAAGACTAGCGGGACCAGGCAGTACTTC.

This clonotype was detected many times. This chain uses TRBV10-3 with TRBJ2-3; 8 bases fit TRBD2. CDR3 length equals 16 residues. Trimming took 3 bases from V and 4 from J; bases not matched to a gene: 9. The germline gives CDR1 ENHRY, CDR2 SYGVKD. The chain's CDR3 is CAISEGPSGLADTQYF. CDR3 bases: TGTGCCATCAGTGAAGGGCCTAGCGGGCTCGCAGATACGCAGTATTTT.

The chain employs TRBV6-2 or TRBV6-3 and TRBJ1-5; D is undetermined. This CDR3 has 13 residues. Germline CDR1 and CDR2: MNHEY and SVGEGT. Trimming pared 5 bases from V and 7 bases from J, leaving 12 bases between. DNA for the CDR3: TGTGCCAGCAGTGGGGTTTTGGTCCAGCCCCAGCATTTT. Its protein product is CASSGVLVQPQHF.

In this sample, this clonotype turned up many times. This chain uses TRBV10-3 with TRBJ1-1; D ambiguous. The CDR3 consists of 14 residues. V was clipped by 3 bases and J by 2 bases, with 10 bases between them. Per the germline V gene, CDR1 is ENHRY and CDR2 is SYGVKD. The CDR3 sequence: CAISEGGSNTEAFF. CDR3 bases: TGTGCCATCAGTGAAGGTGGGTCCAACACTGAAGCTTTCTTT.

This clonotype was seen many times. The chain is built from TRBV20-1 and TRBJ2-3, with 9 bases fitting TRBD1. V lost 5 bases and J lost 1; bases outside the gene matches: 7. The CDR3 sequence is 15 residues long. Germline loops: CDR1 DFQATT, CDR2 SNEGSKA (reference sequence). CDR3 bases: TGCAGTGCTCAGCCCAGGACAGGGGGCACAGATACGCAGTATTTT. Translation: CSAQPRTGGTDTQYF.

Ten or more counts support this clonotype. The rearrangement joins TRBV7-2 to TRBJ2-5, with D perhaps TRBD2 (5 bases). The germline CDR1 and CDR2 sequences are SGHTA and FQGNSA. The CDR3 has 13 amino acids. V lost 8 bases, J lost 5 bases, and 15 bases lay in between. Written as DNA, the CDR3 is TGTGCCAGCGTCCGGGGTCCTGAGGAGACCCAGTACTTC. Translating it yields CASVRGPEETQYF. Looking up the rest from reference TRBV7-2 and TRBJ2-5 gives the full variable domain: GAGVSQSPSNKVTEKGKDVELRCDPISGHTALYWYRQSLGQGLEFLIYFQGNSAPDKSGLPSDRFSAERTGGSVSTLTIQRTQQEDSAVYLCASVRGPEETQYFGPGTRLLVL.

In its sample, this clonotype was seen a few times. The chain is built from TRBV6-2 or TRBV6-3 and TRBJ1-5; weak D call: TRBD1 (5 bases). V dropped 7 bases and J dropped 0 bases, with 13 bases sitting between them. CDR3 size: 15 residues. The germline CDR1 and CDR2 sequences are MNHEY and SVGEGT. The CDR3 nucleotides read TGTGCCAGCACCCGGGACGGAAATAGCAATCAGCCCCAGCATTTT. Protein sequence: CASTRDGNSNQPQHF.

Only a few counts were recorded for this clonotype. The chain joins TRBV7-9 to TRBJ2-1; perhaps TRBD1 as D (5 bases). Trimming stripped 3 bases from V and 1 base from J, with 16 bases between. Germline lookup yields CDR1 SEHNR and CDR2 FQNEAQ (reference sequence). This CDR3 region has 17 residues. CDR3 amino acids: CASSLGQGIGSYNEQFF. As DNA, the CDR3 is TGTGCCAGCAGCTTGGGGCAGGGAATTGGATCCTACAATGAGCAGTTCTTC.

This clonotype was recorded a few times. The chain combines TRBV5-5 with TRBJ1-4; possibly TRBD1 for D (6 bases). Trimming shortened V by 0 bases and J by 8 bases, and 14 bases separated the two germline ends. CDR1 and CDR2 from the germline V gene are SGHKS and YYEKEE (reference sequence). The CDR3 runs to 15 residues. The CDR3 is CASSLANRVREKLFF. The CDR3 DNA follows: TGTGCCAGCAGCTTGGCGAACAGGGTACGAGAAAAACTGTTTTTT.

This clonotype was counted ten times or more. The rearrangement uses TRBV7-9 and TRBJ2-1; 8 bases map to TRBD2. This CDR3 region has 16 residues. V was pared by 5 bases and J by 4 bases, with 10 bases of the junction left unmatched. Germline loops: CDR1 SEHNR, CDR2 FQNEAQ (reference sequence). The CDR3 DNA reads TGTGCCAGCAGCGGAATTAAGCGGGGGACTTACAATGAGCAGTTCTTC. Protein product: CASSGIKRGTYNEQFF.

The rearrangement uses TRBV29-1 and TRBJ2-2; a possible D gene is TRBD1 (5 bases). Looked up from germline, CDR1 is SQVTM and CDR2 is ANQGSEA. This CDR3 has 13 amino acids. Trimming removed 3 bases at V and 4 bases at J, with 9 bases between. Written as DNA, the CDR3 is TGCAGCGTTGATGATGGGGCCACCGGGGAGCTGTTTTTT. This gives the protein CSVDDGATGELFF.

This clonotype has only a few counts. This chain uses TRBV7-2 with TRBJ1-1; D is perhaps TRBD1 (6 bases). This CDR3 region has 15 residues. The germline V gene has CDR1 SGHTA and CDR2 FQGNSA. V was trimmed by 6 bases and J by 6 bases, leaving 20 bases between them. CDR3 loop: CASSSVGGGWSEAFF. Written as DNA, the CDR3 is TGTGCCAGCAGTTCCGTGGGGGGCGGGTGGTCTGAAGCTTTCTTT.

The sample holds many counts of this clonotype. The rearrangement uses TRBV29-1 and TRBJ2-1; 7 bases align to TRBD2. Germline V gives CDR1 SQVTM, CDR2 ANQGSEA. The CDR3 runs 16 residues. Unmatched junction bases numbered 14, after V lost 4 bases and J lost 5 bases. CDR3 nucleotides: TGCAGCGTTGGAGGGGAGGGCGGGAGTAGAAACAATGAGCAGTTCTTC. It encodes CSVGGEGGSRNNEQFF.

The chain employs TRBV24-1 and TRBJ2-3; no clear D. Germline V lookup: CDR1 KGHDR, CDR2 SFDVKD. The V end lost 4 bases, the J end lost 1 base, and 5 bases lay between the germline ends. The CDR3 contains 13 residues. The CDR3, as DNA: TGTGCCACCAGTGACCAGGGCACAGATACGCAGTATTTT. This gives the protein CATSDQGTDTQYF.

This clonotype was seen repeatedly, ten times or more. J is TRBJ2-3 and V is TRBV20-1, with 13 bases lining up with TRBD2. Germline CDR1 DFQATT, CDR2 SNEGSKA (reference sequence). Trimming removed 4 bases from V and 0 bases from J; junction bases left unmatched: 4. The CDR3 covers 16 residues. The CDR3 region is CSATRLAGGSTDTQYF. Written as DNA, the CDR3 is TGCAGTGCTACTCGACTAGCGGGAGGCAGCACAGATACGCAGTATTTT.

This clonotype was counted many times. This rearrangement joins TRBV12-3 or TRBV12-4 to TRBJ2-7; 8 nucleotides line up with TRBD2. This CDR3 region has 12 residues. With V trimmed by 6 bases and J by 3 bases, 1 base remained unmatched. The CDR3 coding sequence is TGTGCCAGCAGCCGGGGGGGCTACGAGCAGTACTTC. This encodes CASSRGGYEQYF.

This clonotype was seen a few times. This chain links TRBV20-1 with TRBJ1-6, with D possibly being TRBD1 (5 bases). The V end was cut by 6 bases, the J end by 4 bases, with 16 bases between. This CDR3 region has 15 residues. Per the germline V gene, CDR1 is DFQATT and CDR2 is SNEGSKA (reference sequence). CDR3 residues: CSARDQPGYNSPLHF. CDR3 bases: TGCAGTGCACGGGACCAGCCGGGGTATAATTCACCCCTCCACTTT.

This sequence joins TRBV5-6 and TRBJ2-1; 7 bases fit TRBD1. Germline CDR1 and CDR2: SGHDT and YYEEEE. After removal of 3 bases from V and 5 bases from J, the junction contained 8 bases not matched to a gene. The CDR3 spans 15 residues. CDR3 DNA sequence: TGTGCCAGCAGCTACCTCGGGACAGTGGACAATGAGCAGTTCTTC. Encoded protein: CASSYLGTVDNEQFF.

This clonotype was detected many times. Compared with germline, one end of the junction differs, possibly owing to a read error. The rearrangement joins TRBV19 to TRBJ1-1; D is ambiguous. This CDR3 is built from 13 residues. Germline CDR1 LNHDA, CDR2 SQIVND (reference sequence). In DNA form, the CDR3 reads TGCGCCAGCAGCGGGCAGCTGAACACTGAAGCTTTCTTT. Protein product: CASSGQLNTEAFF.

This rearrangement joins TRBV18 to TRBJ2-2; D is undetermined. The CDR3 sequence is 14 residues long. Germline V CDR1 and CDR2: KGHSH, LQKENI. V lost 1 base, J lost 0 bases, and 3 bases lay in between. The CDR3 bases are TGTGCCAGCTCACCACGATCGAACACCGGGGAGCTGTTTTTT. Its translation: CASSPRSNTGELFF. Supplemented by reference TRBV18 and TRBJ2-2, the full variable domain reads NAGVMQNPRHLVRRRGQEARLRCSPMKGHSHVYWYRQLPEEGLKFMVYLQKENIIDESGMPKERFSAEFPKEGPSILRIQQVVRGDSAAYFCASSPRSNTGELFFGEGSRLTVL.

This clonotype was counted between two and nine times. This sequence joins TRBV9 and TRBJ1-3; D perhaps matches TRBD1 (6 bases). Germline V lookup: CDR1 SGDLS, CDR2 YYNGEE. V was trimmed by 3 bases and J by 4 bases, leaving 11 bases between them. The CDR3 totals 14 residues. The CDR3 loop reads CASSGTGLGNTIYF. In DNA, the CDR3 is TGTGCCAGCAGCGGTACAGGGTTAGGAAACACCATATATTTT.

The chain uses TRBV7-7 and TRBJ2-5, with D unresolved. V was clipped by 3 bases and J by 5 bases, with 10 bases between them. Germline loops: CDR1 SSHAT, CDR2 FNYEAQ (reference sequence). The CDR3 is 13 residues long. Written as DNA, the CDR3 is TGTGCCAGCAGCTTTTTAGTCTCTGAGACCCAGTACTTC. Translated, it gives CASSFLVSETQYF.

The chain recombines TRBV18 with TRBJ2-5, with 13 positions matching TRBD2. Trimming removed 3 bases from V and 4 bases from J; junction bases left unmatched: 8. This CDR3 is built from 17 residues. Germline V CDR1 and CDR2: KGHSH, LQKENI. The CDR3 DNA sequence: TGTGCCAGCTCACCGGGGACTAGCGGGACGATCCCAGAGACCCAGTACTTC. The encoded protein is CASSPGTSGTIPETQYF.